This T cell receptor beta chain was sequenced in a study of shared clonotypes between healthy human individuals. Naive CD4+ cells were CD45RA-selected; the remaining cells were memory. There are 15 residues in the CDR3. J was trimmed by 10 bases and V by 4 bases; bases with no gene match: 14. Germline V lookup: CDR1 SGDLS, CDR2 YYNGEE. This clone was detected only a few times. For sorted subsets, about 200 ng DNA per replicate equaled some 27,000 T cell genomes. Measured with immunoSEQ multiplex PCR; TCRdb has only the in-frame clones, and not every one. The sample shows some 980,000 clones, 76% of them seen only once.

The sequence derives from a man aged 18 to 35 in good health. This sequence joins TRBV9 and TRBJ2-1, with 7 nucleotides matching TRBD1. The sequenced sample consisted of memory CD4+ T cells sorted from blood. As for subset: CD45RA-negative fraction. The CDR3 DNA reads TGTGCCAGCAGCTCGAAAGGGGACAGCCTACTAGAGCAGTTCTTC. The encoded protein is CASSSKGDSLLEQFF. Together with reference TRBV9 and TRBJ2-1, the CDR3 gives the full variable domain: DSGVTQTPKHLITATGQRVTLRCSPRSGDLSVYWYQQSLDQGLQFLIQYYNGEERAKGNILERFSAQQFPDLHSELNLSSLELGDSALYFCASSSKGDSLLEQFFGPGTRLTVL.